This is a list of T cell receptor beta chains from one sample in a study of PD-1 blockade in classical Hodgkin lymphoma. Sequencing was performed with immunoSEQ multiplex PCR; in TCRdb, only in-frame clones are kept and a portion is missing. The sample lists about 21,000 clones; roughly 94% were seen once. The sequencing input was peripheral blood mononuclear cells (PBMCs). These receptors came from a human donor with classical Hodgkin lymphoma. CDR3s include the opening cysteine and the closing phenylalanine or tryptophan. The order of the fields is clone size, D gene, V gene, J gene, CDR3 protein, CDR3 DNA. D genes are given only for firm matches. Clone size is stated in some rows and not others, as once, few, many or a class when expanded.

clone size: NA
D gene: NA
V gene: TRBV9
J gene: TRBJ1-2
CDR3 protein: CASSVATGGRGGYTF
CDR3 DNA: TGTGCCAGCAGCGTAGCTACCGGGGGGAGGGGAGGCTACACCTTC

clone size: once
D gene: NA
V gene: TRBV7-3
J gene: TRBJ2-5
CDR3 protein: CASSQDGLPGETQYF
CDR3 DNA: TGTGCCAGCAGCCAAGACGGACTCCCAGGAGAGACCCAGTACTTC

clone size: NA
D gene: NA
V gene: TRBV7-2
J gene: TRBJ2-7
CDR3 protein: CASTSLYEQYF
CDR3 DNA: TGTGCCAGCACCTCCCTTTACGAGCAGTACTTC

clone size: once
D gene: NA
V gene: TRBV6-4
J gene: TRBJ2-6
CDR3 protein: CASSDSSSGANVLTF
CDR3 DNA: TGTGCCAGCAGTGACAGCAGCTCTGGGGCCAACGTCCTGACTTTC

clone size: once
D gene: NA
V gene: TRBV29-1
J gene: TRBJ2-2
CDR3 protein: CSVGGAGELFF
CDR3 DNA: TGCAGCGTTGGGGGGGCCGGGGAGCTGTTTTTT

clone size: NA
D gene: NA
V gene: TRBV18
J gene: TRBJ1-2
CDR3 protein: CASSNIEGGTNYGYTF
CDR3 DNA: TGTGCCAGCTCAAACATCGAGGGTGGTACTAACTATGGCTACACCTTC

clone size: once
D gene: TRBD2
V gene: TRBV10-3
J gene: TRBJ2-3
CDR3 protein: CAISGTSGGPGTDTQYF
CDR3 DNA: TGTGCCATCAGTGGTACTAGCGGGGGGCCGGGCACAGATACGCAGTATTTT

clone size: NA
D gene: NA
V gene: TRBV6-1
J gene: TRBJ1-5
CDR3 protein: CASIGGWNQPQHF
CDR3 DNA: TGTGCCAGCATCGGGGGTTGGAATCAGCCCCAGCATTTT

clone size: NA
D gene: NA
V gene: TRBV27
J gene: TRBJ1-3
CDR3 protein: CASSTHGRNSGNTIYF
CDR3 DNA: TGTGCCAGCAGTACCCACGGCAGGAACTCTGGAAACACCATATATTTT

clone size: NA
D gene: TRBD1
V gene: TRBV6-5
J gene: TRBJ2-2
CDR3 protein: CASNDRGLGELFF
CDR3 DNA: TGTGCCAGCAACGACAGGGGGCTCGGGGAGCTGTTTTTT

clone size: NA
D gene: TRBD2
V gene: TRBV7-2
J gene: TRBJ2-5
CDR3 protein: CASSLSTYVLGGETQYF
CDR3 DNA: TGTGCCAGCAGCTTATCCACTTACGTGTTGGGGGGGGAGACCCAGTACTTC

clone size: NA
D gene: TRBD1
V gene: TRBV18
J gene: TRBJ2-7
CDR3 protein: CASSLAAPGQGNFYEQYF
CDR3 DNA: TGTGCCAGCTCACTAGCCGCCCCGGGACAGGGAAACTTCTACGAGCAGTACTTC

clone size: NA
D gene: NA
V gene: TRBV5-8
J gene: TRBJ2-5
CDR3 protein: CASSLEVRGLYQETQYF
CDR3 DNA: TGTGCCAGCAGCTTGGAGGTGAGAGGTTTGTACCAAGAGACCCAGTACTTC

clone size: NA
D gene: NA
V gene: TRBV14
J gene: TRBJ1-2
CDR3 protein: CASSQDPGQIYGYTF
CDR3 DNA: TGTGCCAGCAGCCAAGATCCAGGGCAGATCTATGGCTACACCTTC

clone size: NA
D gene: NA
V gene: TRBV19
J gene: TRBJ2-2
CDR3 protein: CASSTKPHQDGELFF
CDR3 DNA: TGTGCCAGTAGTACGAAACCCCATCAGGACGGGGAGCTGTTTTTT

clone size: NA
D gene: TRBD1
V gene: TRBV30
J gene: TRBJ2-7
CDR3 protein: CAWSPIQGGGSYEQYF
CDR3 DNA: TGTGCCTGGAGTCCAATACAGGGGGGCGGCTCCTACGAGCAGTACTTC

clone size: NA
D gene: NA
V gene: TRBV6-1
J gene: TRBJ1-1
CDR3 protein: CASSEKPDKMGGAFF
CDR3 DNA: TGTGCCAGCAGCGAAAAACCGGACAAAATGGGAGGAGCTTTCTTT

clone size: once
D gene: NA
V gene: TRBV7-9
J gene: TRBJ2-7
CDR3 protein: CASREQKAGYEQYF
CDR3 DNA: TGTGCCAGCAGAGAGCAGAAAGCGGGCTACGAGCAGTACTTC

clone size: NA
D gene: NA
V gene: TRBV29-1
J gene: TRBJ2-5
CDR3 protein: CSVGVWETQYF
CDR3 DNA: TGCAGCGTTGGGGTATGGGAGACCCAGTACTTC

clone size: NA
D gene: TRBD1
V gene: TRBV10-2
J gene: TRBJ1-2
CDR3 protein: CASSDTGTDWRYTF
CDR3 DNA: TGCGCCAGCAGTGATACTGGGACAGACTGGAGGTACACCTTC

clone size: NA
D gene: NA
V gene: TRBV19
J gene: TRBJ2-7
CDR3 protein: CASSMDILDSYEQYF
CDR3 DNA: TGTGCCAGTAGCATGGACATCTTAGACTCCTACGAGCAGTACTTC

clone size: NA
D gene: NA
V gene: TRBV19
J gene: TRBJ2-2
CDR3 protein: CASYGLGGTGELFF
CDR3 DNA: TGTGCCAGTTATGGACTGGGCGGCACCGGGGAGCTGTTTTTT

clone size: few
D gene: NA
V gene: TRBV5-6
J gene: TRBJ2-5
CDR3 protein: CASSLGVGGEETQYF
CDR3 DNA: TGTGCCAGCAGCTTGGGAGTAGGGGGGGAAGAGACCCAGTACTTC

clone size: NA
D gene: NA
V gene: TRBV5-8
J gene: TRBJ2-7
CDR3 protein: CASSLRNRDHEQYF
CDR3 DNA: TGTGCCAGCAGCTTGAGGAACAGGGACCACGAGCAGTACTTC

clone size: NA
D gene: NA
V gene: TRBV27
J gene: TRBJ2-1
CDR3 protein: CASSYQGRSYNEQFF
CDR3 DNA: TGTGCCAGCAGTTATCAGGGGCGCTCCTACAATGAGCAGTTCTTC

clone size: NA
D gene: NA
V gene: TRBV6-5
J gene: TRBJ1-6
CDR3 protein: CASSRTGRSPLHF
CDR3 DNA: TGTGCCAGCTCTAGGACGGGCCGTTCACCCCTCCACTTT

clone size: NA
D gene: NA
V gene: TRBV4-3
J gene: TRBJ1-3
CDR3 protein: CASSQAGGFSGNTIYF
CDR3 DNA: TGCGCCAGCAGCCAAGCGGGGGGTTTCTCTGGAAACACCATATATTTT

clone size: NA
D gene: TRBD1
V gene: TRBV7-3
J gene: TRBJ2-5
CDR3 protein: CASSPSPGQARETQYF
CDR3 DNA: TGTGCCAGCAGCCCGTCGCCGGGACAGGCGAGGGAGACCCAGTACTTC

clone size: NA
D gene: TRBD2
V gene: TRBV19
J gene: TRBJ2-3
CDR3 protein: CASSTGLAELTDTQYF
CDR3 DNA: TGTGCCAGTAGTACCGGACTAGCGGAACTCACAGATACGCAGTATTTT

clone size: NA
D gene: TRBD1
V gene: TRBV11-1
J gene: TRBJ2-7
CDR3 protein: CASSAGTASYEQYF
CDR3 DNA: TGTGCCAGCAGCGCCGGGACAGCCTCCTACGAGCAGTACTTC

clone size: NA
D gene: TRBD2
V gene: TRBV4-1
J gene: TRBJ2-1
CDR3 protein: CASSQGWAGVPDEQFF
CDR3 DNA: TGCGCCAGCAGCCAAGGCTGGGCGGGGGTGCCAGATGAGCAGTTCTTC

clone size: NA
D gene: NA
V gene: TRBV5-4
J gene: TRBJ1-1
CDR3 protein: CASRTWEHVRVTEAFF
CDR3 DNA: TGTGCCAGCAGAACTTGGGAGCACGTCAGGGTCACTGAAGCTTTCTTT

clone size: NA
D gene: TRBD1
V gene: TRBV6-4
J gene: TRBJ2-1
CDR3 protein: CASSAGDRGHVVF
CDR3 DNA: TGTGCCAGCAGTGCTGGGGACAGGGGGCATGTGGTCTTC

clone size: NA
D gene: NA
V gene: TRBV14
J gene: TRBJ2-5
CDR3 protein: CASSPLQEGETQYF
CDR3 DNA: TGTGCCAGCAGCCCCTTGCAGGAGGGCGAGACCCAGTACTTC

clone size: NA
D gene: NA
V gene: TRBV5-6
J gene: TRBJ1-6
CDR3 protein: CASSLVGYEGSKSPLHF
CDR3 DNA: TGTGCCAGCAGCTTGGTGGGCTATGAGGGAAGTAAATCACCCCTCCACTTT

clone size: NA
D gene: NA
V gene: TRBV5-1
J gene: TRBJ1-4
CDR3 protein: CASSLRQDNEKLFF
CDR3 DNA: TGCGCCAGCAGCTTGAGACAGGATAATGAAAAACTGTTTTTT

clone size: NA
D gene: NA
V gene: TRBV19
J gene: TRBJ1-2
CDR3 protein: CASSREWGNYGYTF
CDR3 DNA: TGTGCCAGTAGCCGGGAATGGGGTAACTATGGCTACACCTTC

clone size: NA
D gene: TRBD1
V gene: TRBV5-4
J gene: TRBJ2-7
CDR3 protein: CASSLGDRGGDEQYF
CDR3 DNA: TGTGCCAGCAGCTTGGGAGACAGGGGGGGCGACGAGCAGTACTTC

clone size: NA
D gene: TRBD1
V gene: TRBV28
J gene: TRBJ1-4
CDR3 protein: CASSFWETGEKLFF
CDR3 DNA: TGTGCCAGCAGTTTCTGGGAGACAGGGGAAAAACTGTTTTTT

clone size: NA
D gene: NA
V gene: TRBV9
J gene: TRBJ2-2
CDR3 protein: CASSGSGRGAPGELFF
CDR3 DNA: TGTGCCAGCAGCGGATCAGGGAGGGGGGCTCCCGGGGAGCTGTTTTTT

clone size: NA
D gene: NA
V gene: TRBV7-9
J gene: TRBJ2-2
CDR3 protein: CASSFGPGRPTGELFF
CDR3 DNA: TGTGCCAGCAGCTTCGGCCCCGGGCGGCCGACCGGGGAGCTGTTTTTT

clone size: NA
D gene: NA
V gene: TRBV27
J gene: TRBJ1-1
CDR3 protein: CASSPPQGRGTEAFF
CDR3 DNA: TGTGCCAGCAGTCCCCCCCAGGGACGCGGGACTGAAGCTTTCTTT

clone size: NA
D gene: NA
V gene: TRBV18
J gene: TRBJ2-7
CDR3 protein: CASSPQYTSYSYYEQYF
CDR3 DNA: TGTGCCAGCTCACCACAGTACACGTCGTATTCCTACTACGAGCAGTACTTC

clone size: NA
D gene: TRBD1
V gene: TRBV29-1
J gene: TRBJ2-7
CDR3 protein: CSVEDRETGEPHEQYF
CDR3 DNA: TGCAGCGTTGAAGATCGGGAGACAGGGGAGCCCCACGAGCAGTACTTC

clone size: NA
D gene: TRBD2
V gene: TRBV5-6
J gene: TRBJ2-7
CDR3 protein: CASSWGAGGTYEQYF
CDR3 DNA: TGTGCCAGCAGCTGGGGAGCGGGGGGTACCTACGAGCAGTACTTC

clone size: NA
D gene: TRBD2
V gene: TRBV5-1
J gene: TRBJ2-1
CDR3 protein: CASSFASGEYNEQFF
CDR3 DNA: TGCGCCAGCAGCTTCGCTAGCGGGGAGTACAATGAGCAGTTCTTC

clone size: NA
D gene: NA
V gene: TRBV7-2
J gene: TRBJ2-7
CDR3 protein: CASSLLGGYEQYF
CDR3 DNA: TGTGCCAGCAGCCTCTTGGGGGGCTACGAGCAGTACTTC

clone size: NA
D gene: NA
V gene: TRBV19
J gene: TRBJ1-5
CDR3 protein: CASSIAETQHF
CDR3 DNA: TGTGCCAGTAGTATAGCGGAGACCCAGCATTTT

clone size: NA
D gene: TRBD1
V gene: TRBV14
J gene: TRBJ2-7
CDR3 protein: CASSARQGRYEQYF
CDR3 DNA: TGTGCCAGCAGCGCCCGACAGGGGAGATACGAGCAGTACTTC

clone size: NA
D gene: NA
V gene: TRBV28
J gene: TRBJ1-5
CDR3 protein: CASSSPTGSSNQPQHF
CDR3 DNA: TGTGCCAGCAGTTCGCCGACAGGTTCTAGCAATCAGCCCCAGCATTTT

clone size: NA
D gene: TRBD1
V gene: TRBV11-2
J gene: TRBJ2-5
CDR3 protein: CASSRGQGNQETQYF
CDR3 DNA: TGTGCCAGCAGCCGGGGACAGGGTAACCAAGAGACCCAGTACTTC

clone size: once
D gene: NA
V gene: TRBV12-2
J gene: TRBJ1-6
CDR3 protein: CASRPQPGSVATNSPLHF
CDR3 DNA: TGTGCAAGTCGCCCTCAGCCTGGGTCGGTTGCGACCAATTCACCCCTCCACTTT

clone size: NA
D gene: NA
V gene: TRBV30
J gene: TRBJ1-6
CDR3 protein: CALGRSSYNSPLHF
CDR3 DNA: TGTGCCCTCGGCCGAAGCTCCTATAATTCACCCCTCCACTTT

clone size: once
D gene: TRBD1
V gene: TRBV6-5
J gene: TRBJ1-1
CDR3 protein: CASRPPGQGEAFF
CDR3 DNA: TGTGCCAGCAGACCACCGGGACAGGGTGAAGCTTTCTTT

clone size: NA
D gene: NA
V gene: TRBV2
J gene: TRBJ2-7
CDR3 protein: CATRYRRSGDYEQYF
CDR3 DNA: TGTGCCACCCGATATCGCCGGTCGGGAGACTACGAGCAGTACTTC

clone size: few
D gene: NA
V gene: TRBV7-8
J gene: TRBJ1-2
CDR3 protein: CASSLNYGYGYTF
CDR3 DNA: TGTGCCAGCAGCTTAAACTACGGCTATGGCTACACCTTC

clone size: NA
D gene: NA
V gene: TRBV6-1
J gene: TRBJ1-2
CDR3 protein: CASSERAYYGYTF
CDR3 DNA: TGTGCCAGCAGTGAACGGGCTTACTATGGCTACACCTTC

clone size: NA
D gene: NA
V gene: TRBV7-9
J gene: TRBJ1-5
CDR3 protein: CASSFGGPGGQPQHF
CDR3 DNA: TGTGCCAGCAGCTTCGGGGGGCCAGGTGGTCAGCCCCAGCATTTT

clone size: NA
D gene: NA
V gene: TRBV30
J gene: TRBJ2-7
CDR3 protein: CARPCYEQYF
CDR3 DNA: TGTGCCCGTCCCTGTTACGAGCAGTACTTC

clone size: NA
D gene: TRBD1
V gene: TRBV9
J gene: TRBJ2-1
CDR3 protein: CASSVTGGFWNEQFF
CDR3 DNA: TGTGCCAGCAGCGTGACAGGGGGGTTTTGGAATGAGCAGTTCTTC